The rows below give T cell receptor beta chains drawn from one sample of a study of blood T cell repertoires in COVID-19. The assay was immunoSEQ multiplex PCR, and TCRdb's table has in-frame clones only and misses some. Of about 160,000 clones in the sample, around 85% are singletons; the top ten hold about 1.2%. Specimen: peripheral blood. Receptor source: a man between 60 and 75 years old who had recovered from COVID-19. Each CDR3 is given with its conserved first and last residue. Fields, in order: clone size, D gene, V gene, J gene, CDR3 DNA, CDR3 protein. D genes are given only for firm matches. Size values are once, few and many counts, or a class for expanded clones, and some rows have none.

size: -; D: -; V: TRBV30; J: TRBJ1-1; DNA: TGTGCCTGGGCGCGGAACACTGAAGCTTTCTTT; CDR3: CAWARNTEAFF
size: -; D: -; V: TRBV27; J: TRBJ1-6; DNA: TGTGCCAGCAGTTCTCAGGGATTCTATAATTCACCCCTCCACTTT; CDR3: CASSSQGFYNSPLHF
size: many; D: -; V: TRBV5-8; J: TRBJ2-1; DNA: TGTGCCAGCAGTTCCGACAGCTACAATGAGCAGTTCTTC; CDR3: CASSSDSYNEQFF
size: few; D: -; V: TRBV15; J: TRBJ2-3; DNA: TGTGCCACCAGCAGAGCAGGAAGCACAGATACGCAGTATTTT; CDR3: CATSRAGSTDTQYF
size: few; D: TRBD1; V: TRBV27; J: TRBJ2-5; DNA: TGTGCCAGCAGTTGGACAGGGGGCCGGGAGACCCAGTACTTC; CDR3: CASSWTGGRETQYF
size: -; D: -; V: TRBV6-1; J: TRBJ1-5; DNA: TGTGCCAGCAGTGAAGAGGGGTTGGGGCCCCAGCATTTT; CDR3: CASSEEGLGPQHF
size: -; D: TRBD1; V: TRBV12-3/TRBV12-4; J: TRBJ1-1; DNA: TGTGCCAGCGGGCGGGGACAGATAGCTTTCTTT; CDR3: CASGRGQIAFF
size: -; D: -; V: TRBV13; J: TRBJ1-6; DNA: TGTGCCAGCAGCTTAGCCAGGGGTACTTCACCCCTCCACTTT; CDR3: CASSLARGTSPLHF
size: -; D: -; V: TRBV9; J: TRBJ2-6; DNA: TGTGCCAGCAGCGTCGAGCTAATCGCCGGGGCCAACGTCCTGACTTTC; CDR3: CASSVELIAGANVLTF
size: -; D: -; V: TRBV29-1; J: TRBJ1-1; DNA: TGCAGCGCGGAAGAGGTGACGAACACTGAAGCTTTCTTT; CDR3: CSAEEVTNTEAFF
size: many; D: TRBD1; V: TRBV4-1; J: TRBJ2-7; DNA: TGCGCCAGCAGCCAAGGACCGACAGGGGCCTACGAGCAGTACTTC; CDR3: CASSQGPTGAYEQYF
size: -; D: -; V: TRBV12-2; J: TRBJ1-5; DNA: TGTGCAAGTCGCTTAGAAGGGACAGGGTTTTCTCAGCCCCAGCATTTT; CDR3: CASRLEGTGFSQPQHF
size: -; D: TRBD1; V: TRBV5-1; J: TRBJ2-1; DNA: TGCGCCAGCAGCTTGAGGGGGCCCTACAATGAGCAGTTCTTC; CDR3: CASSLRGPYNEQFF
size: -; D: TRBD2; V: TRBV4-2; J: TRBJ2-3; DNA: TGTGCCAGCAGCCAAGTGTCCAGCGGGGGGGCAGATACGCAGTATTTT; CDR3: CASSQVSSGGADTQYF
size: once; D: TRBD1; V: TRBV13; J: TRBJ1-6; DNA: TGTGCCAGCAGCTCTGATGACGGACAGGGGGGTTCACCCCTCCACTTT; CDR3: CASSSDDGQGGSPLHF
size: -; D: TRBD1; V: TRBV2; J: TRBJ2-2; DNA: TGTGCCAGCAGTTGGGGACAGGGCCATACCACCGGGGAGCTGTTTTTT; CDR3: CASSWGQGHTTGELFF
size: -; D: TRBD1; V: TRBV10-3; J: TRBJ2-7; DNA: TGTGCCATCAGATTCGGGACAGGGCCCTACGAGCAGTACTTC; CDR3: CAIRFGTGPYEQYF
size: -; D: -; V: TRBV7-9; J: TRBJ1-5; DNA: TGTGCCAGCAGCTTCAGGGGTCAGCCCCAGCATTTT; CDR3: CASSFRGQPQHF
size: -; D: -; V: TRBV11-3; J: TRBJ1-1; DNA: TGTGCCAGCAGCTTAGATCCTCGGACTGAAGCTTTCTTT; CDR3: CASSLDPRTEAFF
size: few; D: -; V: TRBV18; J: TRBJ1-5; DNA: TGTGCCAGCTCACCGGACAGACCTAGAAGCAATCAGCCCCAGCATTTT; CDR3: CASSPDRPRSNQPQHF
size: -; D: TRBD1; V: TRBV3-1/TRBV3-2; J: TRBJ1-5; DNA: TGTGCCAGCAGCCGGGGGACAGGGGTAAATCAGCCCCAGCATTTT; CDR3: CASSRGTGVNQPQHF
size: few; D: TRBD1; V: TRBV5-1; J: TRBJ1-5; DNA: TGCGCCAGCAGCGTCGGGACAGGAGATAGCAATCAGCCCCAGCATTTT; CDR3: CASSVGTGDSNQPQHF
size: -; D: -; V: TRBV18; J: TRBJ1-2; DNA: TGTGCCAGCTCACCACTGGCCGACTCTAGTGGCTACACCTTC; CDR3: CASSPLADSSGYTF
size: once; D: TRBD1; V: TRBV4-1; J: TRBJ1-2; DNA: TGCGCCAGCAGCCACGACAGGGGAGGGAACTATGGCTACACCTTC; CDR3: CASSHDRGGNYGYTF
size: -; D: -; V: TRBV5-4; J: TRBJ2-3; DNA: TGTGCCAGCAGCTACACAGGGTCGGATACGCAGTATTTT; CDR3: CASSYTGSDTQYF
size: -; D: TRBD2; V: TRBV29-1; J: TRBJ2-7; DNA: TGCAGCGTTGCCCAACTAGCGGAAGCTAGCTCCTACGAGCAGTACTTC; CDR3: CSVAQLAEASSYEQYF
size: -; D: TRBD1; V: TRBV5-1; J: TRBJ2-1; DNA: TGCGCCAGCAGCCAGAACACTGGACAGGGTTACAATGAGCAGTTCTTC; CDR3: CASSQNTGQGYNEQFF
size: -; D: TRBD1; V: TRBV7-6; J: TRBJ1-5; DNA: TGTGCCAGCAGCTTAGATGACAGGGGGCATCAGCCCCAGCATTTT; CDR3: CASSLDDRGHQPQHF
size: -; D: TRBD1; V: TRBV27; J: TRBJ1-4; DNA: TGTGCCAGCAGACCAACAGGGGCTGAAAAACTGTTTTTT; CDR3: CASRPTGAEKLFF
size: many; D: -; V: TRBV29-1; J: TRBJ1-1; DNA: TGCAGCGTTTCAACCCACAGGGAGCGCACTGAAGCTTTCTTT; CDR3: CSVSTHRERTEAFF
size: -; D: -; V: TRBV28; J: TRBJ1-1; DNA: TGTGCCAGCAGTCAGATCAGGGAAGCTTTCTTT; CDR3: CASSQIREAFF
size: -; D: -; V: TRBV24-1; J: TRBJ2-3; DNA: TGTGCCACCAGTGATCCGTCTGCGGGGGCCTTCACAGATACGCAGTATTTT; CDR3: CATSDPSAGAFTDTQYF
size: -; D: TRBD1; V: TRBV7-3; J: TRBJ2-1; DNA: TGTGCCAGCGGATCGGGACAGGTTGAAGACAATGAGCAGTTCTTC; CDR3: CASGSGQVEDNEQFF
size: -; D: -; V: TRBV4-3; J: TRBJ1-2; DNA: TGCGCCAGCAGCCAATCCCGGGAGGTGGGCTACACCTTC; CDR3: CASSQSREVGYTF
size: -; D: TRBD1; V: TRBV23-1; J: TRBJ2-7; DNA: TGCGCCAGCAGTCCAGCAGCCGGGACAGGGTTTAGTTCCTACGAGCAGTACTTC; CDR3: CASSPAAGTGFSSYEQYF
size: -; D: TRBD1; V: TRBV15; J: TRBJ2-7; DNA: TGTGCCACCAGCAGAGATGGAGAGGGGGCCGGCGAGCAGTACTTC; CDR3: CATSRDGEGAGEQYF
size: -; D: TRBD2; V: TRBV3-1/TRBV3-2; J: TRBJ2-1; DNA: TGTGCCAGCAGCCCTAGCGGGGGGCCAACGTTAGACAATGAGCAGTTCTTC; CDR3: CASSPSGGPTLDNEQFF
size: -; D: TRBD1; V: TRBV6-1; J: TRBJ2-3; DNA: TGTGCCAGCAGTGAACACTACAGGGGTGGCACAGATACGCAGTATTTT; CDR3: CASSEHYRGGTDTQYF
size: -; D: TRBD2; V: TRBV7-3; J: TRBJ2-7; DNA: TGTGCCAGCAGCTTAATGTCCGGGGGGTTCTACGAGCAGTACTTC; CDR3: CASSLMSGGFYEQYF